A selection of T cell receptor beta chains follows, all from one sample in a study of blood T cell repertoires in COVID-19. Assay: immunoSEQ multiplex PCR; the TCRdb copy retains only in-frame clones and omits some. The sample holds a few hundred thousand clones, about 91% seen once. Sequencing used peripheral blood. Source of these receptors: a woman between 50 and 59 years old with COVID-19, enrolled during active disease. The CDR3 runs from the conserved cysteine through the conserved F or W. A D gene is named only where the DNA matches it firmly. The size field is filled for only some rows; it gives once, few, many or a size class.

>TRBJ2-7|TRBD1|.|TRBV19
TGTGCCAGTAGTATGAGATGGGACAGGGGCTACGAGCAGTACTTC
CASSMRWDRGYEQYF
>TRBJ1-2|.|.|TRBV19
TGTGCCAGTAGTATAATTACAAGAGGCTATGGCTACACCTTC
CASSIITRGYGYTF
>TRBJ1-2|.|.|TRBV30
TGTGCCTGGACGCGGGGAAATGGCTACACCTTC
CAWTRGNGYTF
>TRBJ1-2|TRBD1|.|TRBV7-9
TGTGCCAGCTCCTACAGGGGGCAGAGCTATGGCTACACCTTC
CASSYRGQSYGYTF
>TRBJ1-4|.|.|TRBV19
TGTGCCAGTAGTATGAACCGCCCCCGGCAGGGCTCTAATGAAAAACTGTTTTTT
CASSMNRPRQGSNEKLFF
>TRBJ2-7|TRBD2|.|TRBV2
TGTGCCAGCAGTGGGGGCGGGGGTTTGGTGCAGTACTTC
CASSGGGGLVQYF
>TRBJ2-1|TRBD2|few|TRBV5-5
TGTGCCAGCAGCAAAGGACTAGCGGACAATGAGCAGTTCTTC
CASSKGLADNEQFF
>TRBJ1-1|.|.|TRBV27
TGTGCCAGCAGTTTCCCCGCAGGGTTGGGAACTTTCTTT
CASSFPAGLGTFF
>TRBJ2-3|.|.|TRBV30
TGTGCCTGGAGTACGGGGGTAGGTATGCTAGATACGCAGTATTTT
CAWSTGVGMLDTQYF
>TRBJ2-7|.|.|TRBV12-3/TRBV12-4
TGTGCCAGCAGTTTGGTACAGGGCTACGAGCAGTACTTC
CASSLVQGYEQYF
>TRBJ2-1|TRBD1|.|TRBV19
TGTGCCAGTAGTCCGTGGACAGGGGAAAATGAGCAGTTCTTC
CASSPWTGENEQFF
>TRBJ2-2|.|.|TRBV4-1
TGCGCCAGCAGCCAAGATCAGGGGAAAACCGGGGAGCTGTTTTTT
CASSQDQGKTGELFF
>TRBJ1-2|.|.|TRBV7-9
TGTGCCAGCAGCTCAGGGGTTAACTATGGCTACACCTTC
CASSSGVNYGYTF
>TRBJ1-1|.|.|TRBV5-4
TGTGCCAGCAGTCCTACGACAGGGAACACTGAAGCTTTCTTT
CASSPTTGNTEAFF
>TRBJ1-1|.|.|TRBV7-3
TGTGCCAGCAGCTCCACCTGGGGAGGGCGGACTGAAGCTTTCTTT
CASSSTWGGRTEAFF
>TRBJ2-3|TRBD2|once|TRBV29-1
TGCAGCGTTCTTAGCGGGGGGACTAGCACAGATACGCAGTATTTT
CSVLSGGTSTDTQYF
>TRBJ2-1|TRBD2|.|TRBV2
TGTGCCAGCAGTCCCCAGAGCGGGGGAGGCAATGAGCAGTTCTTC
CASSPQSGGGNEQFF
>TRBJ2-7|.|once|TRBV5-6
TGTGCCAGCAGCCCCCCGGGAGCCCACTACGAGCAGTACTTC
CASSPPGAHYEQYF
>TRBJ1-3|.|.|TRBV11-2
TGTGCCAGCAGCTCGTCTCTCTCTGGAAACACCATATATTTT
CASSSSLSGNTIYF
>TRBJ2-1|TRBD2|.|TRBV10-3
TGTGCCATCAGTGAGGGATTACTAGCGGGGGGCCTGAATGAGCAGTTCTTC
CAISEGLLAGGLNEQFF
>TRBJ1-1|.|few|TRBV2
TGTGCCAGCCACAGCGGGCAGATGAACACTGAAGCTTTCTTT
CASHSGQMNTEAFF
>TRBJ2-2|.|.|TRBV6-5
TGTGCCAGCACTCGGGGGACCCAAGCCTTAGGGGAGCTGTTTTTT
CASTRGTQALGELFF
>TRBJ2-2|TRBD2|.|TRBV18
TGTGCCAGCTCACCACGGGCCGCGGGGGTAGTCACCGGGGAGCTGTTTTTT
CASSPRAAGVVTGELFF
>TRBJ1-2|.|few|TRBV28
TGTGCCAGCCGGGACATTTATGGCTACACCTTC
CASRDIYGYTF
>TRBJ2-1|.|.|TRBV12-5
TGTGCTAGTGGTATCGACAGGAACAATGAGCAGTTCTTC
CASGIDRNNEQFF
>TRBJ1-5|.|.|TRBV7-8
TGTGCCAGCAGCGCGCGGCGGGACCAGCCCCAGCATTTT
CASSARRDQPQHF
>TRBJ1-1|.|once|TRBV28
TGTGCCAGCAGCCCGGGGGGCTCGAACACTGAAGCTTTCTTT
CASSPGGSNTEAFF
>TRBJ2-1|.|.|TRBV21-1
TGTGCCAGACCTAGCGGGGGGTTTAATGAGCAGTTCTTC
CARPSGGFNEQFF
>TRBJ2-1|TRBD2|.|TRBV27
TGTGCCAGCAGTTTATATAGCGGGGGTGTTAATGAGCAGTTCTTC
CASSLYSGGVNEQFF
>TRBJ1-2|TRBD1|.|TRBV5-5
TGTGCCAGCAGCCTCCGGGACAGGGACTATGGCTACACCTTC
CASSLRDRDYGYTF
>TRBJ2-3|.|few|TRBV5-6
TGTGCCAGCAGCGCCGTAGGTCCGCGGCTCACAGATACGCAGTATTTT
CASSAVGPRLTDTQYF
>TRBJ1-5|.|.|TRBV28
TGTGCCAGCAGAACTCGAGCAGGGAAGTTTAGCAATCAGCCCCAGCATTTT
CASRTRAGKFSNQPQHF
>TRBJ2-1|TRBD2|.|TRBV5-1
TGCGCCAGCAGCTCTCCCGGGGGGGCCCACAATGAGCAGTTCTTC
CASSSPGGAHNEQFF
>TRBJ2-3|.|.|TRBV6-1
TGTGCCAGCAGTGAACTCTCCGTCACAGATACGCAGTATTTT
CASSELSVTDTQYF
>TRBJ1-5|.|.|TRBV3-1/TRBV3-2
TGTGCCAGCAGCCAAGACGCAGGGCAGGGCCAGCCCCAGCATTTT
CASSQDAGQGQPQHF
>TRBJ2-7|.|.|TRBV5-4
TGTGCCAGCAGCCTACCGACAGCCTACGAGCAGTACTTC
CASSLPTAYEQYF
>TRBJ2-1|.|.|TRBV7-9
TGTGCCAGCAGCCCTCCTTATACCCGCCCGATGGGGCATGAGCAGTTCTTC
CASSPPYTRPMGHEQFF
>TRBJ2-3|TRBD2|.|TRBV5-1
TGCGCCAGCAGCTTGGCGCTAGCGGGGGTAGATACGCAGTATTTT
CASSLALAGVDTQYF
>TRBJ1-5|.|.|TRBV30
TGTGCCTGGAGTGCCGACGACCCGGGCGGGGGCGGACAGCCCCAGCATTTT
CAWSADDPGGGGQPQHF